This TCR beta chain stems from a study of T cells after yellow fever vaccination (dated by TCRdb to between 2017 and 2020). For the study in its entirety: The SMART-Seq v4 Ultra Low Input RNA kit was used to prepare libraries from fractions with low cell numbers. Blood samples were taken at several timepoints before and after primary and secondary immunization, and bulk PBMC replicates and cell subsets were isolated. To follow T-cell clones before and after primary and booster YFV17D yellow fever vaccination, bulk TCR alpha and beta repertoires were sequenced over time. Two healthy male donors, one aged 18 to 29 and one aged 30 to 39 years, were included in the cohort.

Points the paper makes about the study in general: Because only a couple of donors were included in the study, the extent to which the findings can be generalized is limited. A small fraction of clonotypes showed up in both the CD4 and CD8 compartments, probably as a result of convergent recombination. Compared with the primary T-cell response, the secondary T-cell response was weaker but faster, peaking on day 5 rather than day 15. Most clones expanded after primary vaccination were re-detected after the booster (around 96% of CD4 and more than 70% of CD8), suggesting broad memory maintenance. Because abundant contaminating clonotypes from the bulk population could be contained in FACS-sorted repertoires, computational filtering was required.

The sample was run on an Illumina NovaSeq 6000. TCR cDNA was made using 5'RACE template switching, a step that added a universal primer site and unique molecular identifiers. Priming of cDNA synthesis was performed from both the TCR alpha and TCR beta constant segments. Library amplification used two PCR steps, and the second PCR step added sample barcodes and sequencing adapters. Sequencing of libraries was performed on Illumina HiSeq 2500 (2x100 bp) or NovaSeq (2x150 bp). In the original analysis: MIGEC handled demultiplexing of reads and collapsing into UMI consensus sequences, while MiXCR performed V(D)J alignment. Vaccine-responding clonotypes were identified with edgeR using replicate PBMC samples, with FDR below 0.01 and a log2 fold change above 5 up to day 15 being required. Each bulk clonotype received a CD4 or CD8 identity based on whether the sequenced CD4 or CD8 repertoire contained that clonotype at higher abundance. TCRdb cleaned the public reads at Q25 with fastp, built clones with MiXCR and kept in-frame beta chains. Every CDR3 protein is listed once, alongside the most common genes and DNA of its rows. None of the V and J calls come from the authors' own analysis; TCRdb made them. The sample table lists hundreds of thousands of distinct CDR3 sequences, around 12% of them with a count of one. The ten largest clones take up 3.2% of the sample.

Explained via the paper, the treatment or condition label denotes: live attenuated yellow fever vaccine strain. PBMCs were isolated from peripheral blood using a standard Ficoll-Paque protocol. Dynabeads CD4 and CD8 positive selection kits were used to isolate the CD4 and CD8 T-cell fractions. TriZol was used to extract RNA from bulk PBMCs, from CD4 and CD8 fractions, and from dextramer-positive and dextramer-negative fractions. This clonotype has more than one count but fewer than ten. Its recognized antigen is unknown. No qualities accompany the bases; no much larger clone lies one base away. This specimen was CD4+ T cells sorted from PBMCs, taken 15 days after the yellow fever booster vaccination. The receptor comes from a man between 18 and 29 years old who received the YFV17D yellow fever vaccine.

The nucleotide sequence is TGTGCCAGCAGCCCATCTGGGCGGATCACTGAAGCTTTCTTT. Its translation reads: CASSPSGRITEAFF. The rearrangement joined TRBV7-9 to TRBJ1-1, with the D gene call left open. V and J lose 5 bases and 4 bases, and a span of 14 bases separates them. Per the germline V gene (reference sequence), SEHNR is the CDR1 and FQNEAQ is the CDR2. From cysteine to phenylalanine, the CDR3 is 14 amino acids long. The sequence is cut down to CDR3 DNA, 42 bases in frame from base 1.